The clone carrying this T cell receptor (beta chain) was observed many times. The V gene's germline CDR1 is GTSNPN and CDR2 SVGIG (reference sequence). This CDR3 is 15 amino acids long. V was trimmed by 3 bases and J by 1 base, leaving 13 bases between them. These data belong to a study of T cells in Graves' hyperthyroidism and ophthalmopathy. Study-wide context: Prior to any treatment, at the point of initial diagnosis, peripheral blood was collected.

There were TCR beta CDR3 regions amplified from RNA transcripts. During a first-round RT-PCR of the TCR CDR3, the HTBI primer set was used. TCRdb re-called the multiplex PCR reads through MiXCR, storing one row per CDR3 protein. The table includes about 360,000 distinct CDR3 sequences, around 14% detected once. The sample consisted of blood. This TCR was sampled from a woman younger than 35 with Graves' hyperthyroidism. The genes are TRBV30 and TRBJ1-5, with no clear D. The CDR3 DNA follows: TGTGCCTGGAGCCAGCCTGGCCAGAGCAATCAGCCCCAGCATTTT. This codes for CAWSQPGQSNQPQHF.